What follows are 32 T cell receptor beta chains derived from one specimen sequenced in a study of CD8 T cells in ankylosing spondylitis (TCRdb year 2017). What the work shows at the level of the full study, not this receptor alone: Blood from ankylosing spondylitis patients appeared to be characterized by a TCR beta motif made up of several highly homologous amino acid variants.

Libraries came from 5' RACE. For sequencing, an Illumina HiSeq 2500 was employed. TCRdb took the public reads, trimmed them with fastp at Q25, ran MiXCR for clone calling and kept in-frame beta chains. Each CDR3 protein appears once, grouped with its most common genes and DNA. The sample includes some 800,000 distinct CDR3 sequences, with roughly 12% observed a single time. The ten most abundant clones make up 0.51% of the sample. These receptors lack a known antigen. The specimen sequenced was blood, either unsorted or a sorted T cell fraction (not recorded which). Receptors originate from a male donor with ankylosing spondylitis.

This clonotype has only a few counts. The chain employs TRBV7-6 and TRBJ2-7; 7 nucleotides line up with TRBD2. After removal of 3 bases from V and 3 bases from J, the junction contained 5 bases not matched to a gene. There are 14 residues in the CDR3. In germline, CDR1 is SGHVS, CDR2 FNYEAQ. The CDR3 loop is CASSLGLTFYEQYF. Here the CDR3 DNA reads TGTGCCAGCAGCTTGGGACTAACCTTCTACGAGCAGTACTTC. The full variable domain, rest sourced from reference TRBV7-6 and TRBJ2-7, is GAGVSQSPRYKVTKRGQDVALRCDPISGHVSLYWYRQALGQGPEFLTYFNYEAQQDKSGLPNDRFSAERPEGSISTLTIQRTEQRDSAMYRCASSLGLTFYEQYFGPGTRLTVT.

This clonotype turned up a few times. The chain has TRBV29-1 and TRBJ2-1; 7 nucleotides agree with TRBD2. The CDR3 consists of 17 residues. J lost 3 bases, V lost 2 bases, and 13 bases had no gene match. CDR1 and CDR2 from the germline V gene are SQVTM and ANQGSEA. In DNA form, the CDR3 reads TGCAGCGTTGAAATCCCCTCGGGACTATTAAGCTACAATGAGCAGTTCTTC. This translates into CSVEIPSGLLSYNEQFF.

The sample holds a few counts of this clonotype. CDR3 in amino acids: CASSRRQYQETQYF. In nucleotides, the CDR3 is TGTGCCAGCAGCCGTAGACAGTACCAAGAGACCCAGTACTTC. The J gene is TRBJ2-5, the V gene TRBV12-3 or TRBV12-4; the D gene is possibly TRBD1 (5 bases). The CDR3 sequence is 14 residues long. V gave up 6 bases and J gave up 0 bases, with 11 bases separating them.

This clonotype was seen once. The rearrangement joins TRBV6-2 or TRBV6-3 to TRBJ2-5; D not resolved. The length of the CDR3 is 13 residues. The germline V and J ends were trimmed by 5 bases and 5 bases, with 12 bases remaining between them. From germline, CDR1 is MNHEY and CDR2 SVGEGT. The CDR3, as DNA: TGTGCCAGCAGTCCCCAGGTATGGGAGACCCAGTACTTC. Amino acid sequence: CASSPQVWETQYF.

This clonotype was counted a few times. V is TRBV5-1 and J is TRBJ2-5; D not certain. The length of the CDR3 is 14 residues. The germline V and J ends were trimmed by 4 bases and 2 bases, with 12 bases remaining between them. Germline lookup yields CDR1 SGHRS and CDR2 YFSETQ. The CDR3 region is CASSPPGPQETQYF. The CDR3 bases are TGCGCCAGCAGCCCGCCCGGACCTCAAGAGACCCAGTACTTC.

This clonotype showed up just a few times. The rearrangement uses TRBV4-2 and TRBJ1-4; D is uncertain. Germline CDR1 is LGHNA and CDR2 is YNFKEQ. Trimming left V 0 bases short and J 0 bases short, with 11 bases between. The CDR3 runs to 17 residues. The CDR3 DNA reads TGTGCCAGCAGCCAAGAAGGTTACGGGACAACTAATGAAAAACTGTTTTTT. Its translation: CASSQEGYGTTNEKLFF.

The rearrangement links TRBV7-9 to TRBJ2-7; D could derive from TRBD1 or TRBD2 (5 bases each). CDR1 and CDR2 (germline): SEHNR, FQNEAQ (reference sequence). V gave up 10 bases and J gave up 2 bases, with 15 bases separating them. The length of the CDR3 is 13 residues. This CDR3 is CANSRDGAYEQYF. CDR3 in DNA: TGTGCCAACTCCCGGGACGGTGCCTACGAGCAGTACTTC.

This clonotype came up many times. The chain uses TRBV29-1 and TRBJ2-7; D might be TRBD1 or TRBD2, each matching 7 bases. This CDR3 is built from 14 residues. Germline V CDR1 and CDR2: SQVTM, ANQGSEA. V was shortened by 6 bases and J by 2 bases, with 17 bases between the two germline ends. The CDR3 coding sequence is TGCAGCGTAAGCAGGGGGACTATACCCTACGAGCAGTACTTC. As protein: CSVSRGTIPYEQYF.

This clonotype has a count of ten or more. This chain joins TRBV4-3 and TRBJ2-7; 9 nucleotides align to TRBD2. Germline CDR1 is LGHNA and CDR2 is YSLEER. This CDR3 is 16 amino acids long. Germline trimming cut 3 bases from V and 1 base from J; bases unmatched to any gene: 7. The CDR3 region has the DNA TGCGCCAGCAGCCAGGATTGGCTAGCGGGGTCCTACGAGCAGTACTTC. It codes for CASSQDWLAGSYEQYF.

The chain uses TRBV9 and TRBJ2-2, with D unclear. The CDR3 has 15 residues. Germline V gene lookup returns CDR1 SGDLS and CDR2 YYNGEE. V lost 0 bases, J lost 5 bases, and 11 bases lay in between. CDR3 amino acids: CASSVGVQWTGELFF. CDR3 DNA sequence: TGTGCCAGCAGCGTAGGGGTCCAGTGGACCGGGGAGCTGTTTTTT.

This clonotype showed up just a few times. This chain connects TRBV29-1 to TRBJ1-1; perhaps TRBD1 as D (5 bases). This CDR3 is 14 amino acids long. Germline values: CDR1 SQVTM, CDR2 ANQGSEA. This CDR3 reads CSAEGAGMNTEAFF. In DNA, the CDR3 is TGCAGTGCCGAAGGGGCAGGGATGAACACTGAAGCTTTCTTT.

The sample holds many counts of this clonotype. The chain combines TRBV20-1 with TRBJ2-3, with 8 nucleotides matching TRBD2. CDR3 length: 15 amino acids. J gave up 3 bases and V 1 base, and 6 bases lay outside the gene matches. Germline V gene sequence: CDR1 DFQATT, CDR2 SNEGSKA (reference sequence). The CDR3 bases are TGCAGTGCTAGAGTCGGCACTAGCGGAACAGATACGCAGTATTTT. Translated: CSARVGTSGTDTQYF.

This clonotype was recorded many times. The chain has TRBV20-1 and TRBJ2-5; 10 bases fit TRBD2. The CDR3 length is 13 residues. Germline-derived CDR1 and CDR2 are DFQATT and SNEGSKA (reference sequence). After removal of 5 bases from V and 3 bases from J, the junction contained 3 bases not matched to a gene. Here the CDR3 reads CSALGLAEETQYF. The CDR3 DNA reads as TGCAGTGCTCTAGGACTAGCGGAAGAGACCCAGTACTTC.

The CDR3 region has the DNA TGCAGTGCTAACGACGTCAGACAGGGGACACGTTATGAGCAGTTCTTC. Protein product: CSANDVRQGTRYEQFF. This chain links TRBV20-1 with TRBJ2-1, with 8 bases that match TRBD1. This CDR3 comprises 16 residues. The V segment lost 4 bases and the J segment 8 bases; nucleotides outside the gene matches: 16. CDR1 is DFQATT and CDR2 is SNEGSKA in the germline V gene (reference sequence).

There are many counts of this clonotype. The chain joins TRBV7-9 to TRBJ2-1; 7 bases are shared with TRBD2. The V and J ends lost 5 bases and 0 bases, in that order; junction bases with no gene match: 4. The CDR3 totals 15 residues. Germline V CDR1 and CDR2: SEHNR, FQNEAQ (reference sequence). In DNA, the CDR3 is TGTGCCAGCAGCCGCCGGGGGGACTCCTACAATGAGCAGTTCTTC. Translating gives CASSRRGDSYNEQFF. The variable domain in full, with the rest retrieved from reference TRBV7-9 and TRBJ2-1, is DTGVSQNPRHKITKRGQNVTFRCDPISEHNRLYWYRQTLGQGPEFLTYFQNEAQLEKSRLLSDRFSAERPKGSFSTLEIQRTEQGDSAMYLCASSRRGDSYNEQFFGPGTRLTVL.

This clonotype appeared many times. The CDR3 protein is CASSQEVGSSPDTQYF. The CDR3 DNA is TGCGCCAGCAGCCAAGAGGTGGGGAGTAGCCCAGATACGCAGTATTTT. The rearrangement joins TRBV4-3 to TRBJ2-3; TRBD2 is a possible D gene (5 bases). With 0 bases removed from V and 4 bases from J, the gap between germline ends came to 14 bases. The germline gives CDR1 LGHNA, CDR2 YSLEER. This CDR3 region has 16 residues.

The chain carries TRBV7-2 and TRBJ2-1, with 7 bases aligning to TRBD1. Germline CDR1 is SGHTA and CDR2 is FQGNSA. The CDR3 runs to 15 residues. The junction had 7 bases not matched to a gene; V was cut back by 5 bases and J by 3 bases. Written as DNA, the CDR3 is TGTGCCAGCAGCGAGAGGGGACAGCTCTACAATGAGCAGTTCTTC. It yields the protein CASSERGQLYNEQFF.

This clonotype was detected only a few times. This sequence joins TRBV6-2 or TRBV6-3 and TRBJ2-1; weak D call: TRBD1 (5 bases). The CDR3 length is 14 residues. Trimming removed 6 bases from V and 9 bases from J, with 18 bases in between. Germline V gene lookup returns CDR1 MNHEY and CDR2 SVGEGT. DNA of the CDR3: TGTGCCAGCAGCGGGCCTACAGGATCTAGTGAGCAGTTCTTC. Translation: CASSGPTGSSEQFF.

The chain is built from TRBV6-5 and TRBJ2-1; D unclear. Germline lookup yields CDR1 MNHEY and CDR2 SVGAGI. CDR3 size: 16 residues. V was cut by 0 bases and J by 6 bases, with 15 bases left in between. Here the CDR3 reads CASSYSARHNLNEQFF. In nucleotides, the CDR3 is TGTGCCAGCAGTTACTCAGCGAGACACAATCTCAATGAGCAGTTCTTC.

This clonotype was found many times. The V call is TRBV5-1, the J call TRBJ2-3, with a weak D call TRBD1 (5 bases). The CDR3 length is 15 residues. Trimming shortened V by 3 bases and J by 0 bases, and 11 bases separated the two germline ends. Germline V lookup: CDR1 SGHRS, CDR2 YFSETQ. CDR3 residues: CASSSLSGSTDTQYF. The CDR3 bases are TGCGCCAGCAGCTCGCTATCAGGGAGCACAGATACGCAGTATTTT.

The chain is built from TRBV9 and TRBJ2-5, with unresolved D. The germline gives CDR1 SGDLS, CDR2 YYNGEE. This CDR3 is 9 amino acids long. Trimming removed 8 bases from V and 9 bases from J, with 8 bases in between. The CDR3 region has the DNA TGTGCCAGTGGGTATGCCCAGTACTTC. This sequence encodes CASGYAQYF.

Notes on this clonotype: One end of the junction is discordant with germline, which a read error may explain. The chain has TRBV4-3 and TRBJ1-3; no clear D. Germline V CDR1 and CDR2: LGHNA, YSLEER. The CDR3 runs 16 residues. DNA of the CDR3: TGCTCCAGCAGCCAAGTCCACGTGAGCTCTGGAAACACCATATATTTT. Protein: CSSSQVHVSSGNTIYF.

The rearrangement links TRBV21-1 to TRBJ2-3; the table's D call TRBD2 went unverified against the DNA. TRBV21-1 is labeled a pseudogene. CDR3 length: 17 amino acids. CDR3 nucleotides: TGTGCCAGCAGCAACGTACTAGCCGCCACAAGCACAGATACGCAGTATTTT. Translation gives CASSNVLAATSTDTQYF.

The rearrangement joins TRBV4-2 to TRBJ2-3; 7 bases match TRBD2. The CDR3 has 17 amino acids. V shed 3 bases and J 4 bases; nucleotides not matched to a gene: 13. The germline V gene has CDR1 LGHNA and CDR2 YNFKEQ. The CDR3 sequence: CASSQLGGGRGADTQYF. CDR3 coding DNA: TGTGCCAGCAGCCAGTTAGGCGGGGGAAGGGGAGCAGATACGCAGTATTTT.

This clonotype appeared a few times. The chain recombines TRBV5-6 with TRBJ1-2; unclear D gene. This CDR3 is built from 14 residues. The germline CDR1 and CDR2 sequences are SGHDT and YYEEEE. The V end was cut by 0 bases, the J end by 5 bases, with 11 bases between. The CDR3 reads CASSLGLNMYGYTF. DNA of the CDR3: TGTGCCAGCAGCTTGGGGCTGAATATGTATGGCTACACCTTC. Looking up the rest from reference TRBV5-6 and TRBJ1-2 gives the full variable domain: DAGVTQSPTHLIKTRGQQVTLRCSPKSGHDTVSWYQQALGQGPQFIFQYYEEEERQRGNFPDRFSGHQFPNYSSELNVNALLLGDSALYLCASSLGLNMYGYTFGSGTRLTVV.

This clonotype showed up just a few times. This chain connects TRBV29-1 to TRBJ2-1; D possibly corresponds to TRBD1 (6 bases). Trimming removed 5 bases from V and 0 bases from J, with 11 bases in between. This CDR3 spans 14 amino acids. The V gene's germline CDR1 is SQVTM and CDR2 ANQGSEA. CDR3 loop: CSVTGRLSYNEQFF. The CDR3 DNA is TGCAGCGTTACAGGGCGACTCTCCTACAATGAGCAGTTCTTC.

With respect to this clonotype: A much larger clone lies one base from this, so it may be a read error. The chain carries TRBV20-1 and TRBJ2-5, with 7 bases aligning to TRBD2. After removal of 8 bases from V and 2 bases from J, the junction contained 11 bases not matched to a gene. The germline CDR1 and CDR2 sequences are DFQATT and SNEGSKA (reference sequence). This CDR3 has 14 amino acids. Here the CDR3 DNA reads TGCAGTATAAGACGTCCAGCGGGGCAAGAGACCCAGTACTTC. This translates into CSIRRPAGQETQYF.

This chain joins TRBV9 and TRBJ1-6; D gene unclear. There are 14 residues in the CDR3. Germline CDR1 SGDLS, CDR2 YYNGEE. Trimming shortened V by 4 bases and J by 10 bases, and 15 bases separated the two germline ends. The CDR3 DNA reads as TGTGCCAGCAGCTCCCGGATAGGGAACTCACCCCTCCACTTT. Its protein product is CASSSRIGNSPLHF.

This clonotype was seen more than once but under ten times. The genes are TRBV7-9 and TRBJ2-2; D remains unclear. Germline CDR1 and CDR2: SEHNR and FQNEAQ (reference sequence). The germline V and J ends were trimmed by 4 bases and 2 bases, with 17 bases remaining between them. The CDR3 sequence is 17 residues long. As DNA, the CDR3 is TGTGCCAGCAGCTCTGTGTACGGAAGTGGCAACACCGGGGAGCTGTTTTTT. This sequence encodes CASSSVYGSGNTGELFF.

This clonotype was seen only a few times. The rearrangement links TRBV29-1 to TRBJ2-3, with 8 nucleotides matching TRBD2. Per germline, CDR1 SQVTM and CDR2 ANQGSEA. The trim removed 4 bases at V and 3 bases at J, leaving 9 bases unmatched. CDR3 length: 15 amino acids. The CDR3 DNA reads TGCAGCGTTGGGTACGCGGGAGGTTCAACAGATACGCAGTATTTT. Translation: CSVGYAGGSTDTQYF.

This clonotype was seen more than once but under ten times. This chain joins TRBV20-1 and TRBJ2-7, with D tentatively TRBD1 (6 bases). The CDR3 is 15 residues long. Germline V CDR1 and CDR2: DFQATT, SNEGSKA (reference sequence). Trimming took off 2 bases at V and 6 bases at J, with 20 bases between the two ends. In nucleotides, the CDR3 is TGCAGTGCTAGAATGACCAGGGGTTGGGTTTCCGAGCAGTACTTC. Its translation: CSARMTRGWVSEQYF.

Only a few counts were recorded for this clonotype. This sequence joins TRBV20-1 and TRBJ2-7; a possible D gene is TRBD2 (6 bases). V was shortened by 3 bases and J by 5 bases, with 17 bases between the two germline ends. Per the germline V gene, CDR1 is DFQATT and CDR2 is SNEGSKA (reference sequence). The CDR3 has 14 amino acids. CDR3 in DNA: TGCAGTGCTAGGGATAGCGGTGGGGGAAACGAGCAGTACTTC. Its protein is CSARDSGGGNEQYF.